These T cell receptor beta chains were read from a single sample in a study of OX40 agonist ivuxolimab in advanced cancers. Only in-frame clones appear in the TCRdb table, and some are missing; sequencing was by immunoSEQ multiplex PCR. The sample consists of some 67,000 clones, over 75% of them appearing once. Sequencing used CD4+ or CD8+ T cells sorted from blood, obtained in a trial of the OX40 agonist ivuxolimab. Receptors were obtained from an adult with an advanced solid tumor such as melanoma, head and neck, liver or kidney cancer. CDR3s include the opening cysteine and the closing phenylalanine or tryptophan. The D gene is left open where the match is weak. For some rows the clone size is stated as once, few or many, or as a class when expanded; others skip it.

j_gene | abundance | v_gene | d_gene | len | CDR3aa | CDR3nt
TRBJ2-6 | - | TRBV21-1 | - | 15 | CASSEDRGGANVLTF | TGTGCCAGCAGCGAAGACAGGGGTGGGGCCAACGTCCTGACTTTC
TRBJ2-1 | - | TRBV4-1 | TRBD2 | 17 | CASSQEISGSNDNEQFF | TGCGCCAGCAGCCAAGAAATTAGCGGGAGTAATGACAATGAGCAGTTCTTC
TRBJ2-1 | - | TRBV19 | TRBD2 | 15 | CASSIRTSGINEQFF | TGTGCCAGTAGTATAAGGACTAGCGGGATAAATGAGCAGTTCTTC
TRBJ2-2 | - | TRBV25-1 | - | 12 | CASSGNTGELFF | TGTGCCAGCAGTGGCAACACCGGGGAGCTGTTTTTT
TRBJ2-1 | once | TRBV5-4 | TRBD2 | 18 | CASSPRLSSGRGYNEQFF | TGTGCCAGCAGTCCGAGACTCAGTAGCGGGAGAGGCTACAATGAGCAGTTCTTC
TRBJ1-1 | - | TRBV5-5 | - | 15 | CASSLDLTNRGEAFF | TGTGCCAGCAGCCTAGACCTAACTAACCGGGGTGAAGCTTTCTTT
TRBJ1-1 | - | TRBV4-3 | - | 15 | CASSQEGRRNTEAFF | TGCGCCAGCAGCCAGGAGGGACGGAGGAACACTGAAGCTTTCTTT
TRBJ2-5 | - | TRBV6-5 | TRBD2 | 16 | CASSYLRGAGKETQYF | TGTGCCAGCAGTTACTTGCGGGGGGCCGGGAAAGAGACCCAGTACTTC
TRBJ1-1 | - | TRBV7-8 | TRBD1 | 15 | CASSSTGVMNTEAFF | TGTGCCAGCAGCTCAACAGGGGTCATGAACACTGAAGCTTTCTTT
TRBJ2-3 | - | TRBV5-1 | - | 14 | CASGIIPNTDTQYF | TGCGCCAGCGGTATCATCCCGAACACAGATACGCAGTATTTT
TRBJ1-3 | - | TRBV29-1 | - | 14 | CSVVFSNSGNTIYF | TGCAGCGTTGTTTTCTCGAACTCTGGAAACACCATATATTTT
TRBJ1-2 | few | TRBV5-1 | - | 16 | CASSLVSFRLGYGYTF | TGCGCCAGCAGCTTGGTGTCGTTCAGGCTGGGGTATGGCTACACCTTC
TRBJ2-7 | - | TRBV9 | - | 15 | CASSPGAVSRGEQYF | TGTGCCAGCAGCCCAGGGGCAGTAAGTCGGGGCGAGCAGTACTTC
TRBJ2-1 | - | TRBV5-1 | TRBD2 | 15 | CASSPGLAGGNEQFF | TGCGCCAGCAGCCCTGGACTAGCGGGAGGGAATGAGCAGTTCTTC
TRBJ1-4 | - | TRBV11-2 | - | 12 | CASSLVGEKLFF | TGTGCCAGCAGCTTAGTCGGCGAAAAACTGTTTTTT
TRBJ2-5 | - | TRBV10-3 | TRBD1 | 15 | CAISPGQGVFETQYF | TGTGCCATCAGTCCGGGACAGGGAGTTTTTGAGACCCAGTACTTC
TRBJ1-2 | - | TRBV6-1 | - | 13 | CASSAGLRYGYTF | TGTGCCAGCTCCGCAGGGCTTCGCTATGGCTACACCTTC
TRBJ1-1 | - | TRBV5-4 | TRBD1 | 14 | CVWGTGIMNTEAFF | TGTGTTTGGGGGACAGGGATCATGAACACTGAAGCTTTCTTT
TRBJ2-1 | - | TRBV6-6 | - | 15 | CASSYPNMRGGEQFF | TGTGCCAGCAGTTACCCAAATATGCGGGGCGGCGAGCAGTTCTTC
TRBJ2-1 | - | TRBV6-6 | - | 16 | CASSLTGQRIPNEQFF | TGTGCCAGCAGTCTCACCGGACAGCGGATTCCGAATGAGCAGTTCTTC
TRBJ2-3 | once | TRBV25-1 | TRBD1 | 18 | CASSETLPRQGETDTQYF | TGTGCCAGCAGTGAAACCCTCCCAAGACAGGGGGAGACAGATACGCAGTATTTT
TRBJ1-1 | - | TRBV27 | - | 15 | CASSFGGRANTEAFF | TGTGCCAGCAGTTTCGGGGGGCGAGCGAACACTGAAGCTTTCTTT
TRBJ2-3 | once | TRBV16 | - | 15 | CASSQGTGRTDTQYF | TGTGCCAGCAGCCAAGGGACTGGACGCACAGATACGCAGTATTTT
TRBJ1-1 | - | TRBV7-9 | TRBD1 | 14 | CASSRTGLSTEAFF | TGTGCCAGCAGCCGGACAGGGCTAAGCACTGAAGCTTTCTTT
TRBJ2-1 | - | TRBV28 | TRBD2 | 15 | CASSRRLAGAFEQFF | TGTGCCAGCAGTCGGCGTCTAGCGGGCGCCTTTGAGCAGTTCTTC
TRBJ2-3 | once | TRBV7-9 | - | 13 | CASSLVGADTQYF | TGTGCCAGCAGCTTAGTAGGTGCCGATACGCAGTATTTT
TRBJ1-2 | - | TRBV6-5 | - | 12 | CASSYANYGYTF | TGTGCCAGCAGTTACGCTAACTATGGCTACACCTTC
TRBJ1-2 | - | TRBV28 | TRBD1 | 16 | CASTTSGTGGGYGYTF | TGTGCCAGCACCACATCCGGGACAGGGGGCGGCTATGGCTACACCTTC
TRBJ2-2 | - | TRBV2 | TRBD2 | 14 | CASRDGLAVGELFF | TGTGCCAGCAGGGATGGACTAGCGGTCGGGGAGCTGTTTTTT